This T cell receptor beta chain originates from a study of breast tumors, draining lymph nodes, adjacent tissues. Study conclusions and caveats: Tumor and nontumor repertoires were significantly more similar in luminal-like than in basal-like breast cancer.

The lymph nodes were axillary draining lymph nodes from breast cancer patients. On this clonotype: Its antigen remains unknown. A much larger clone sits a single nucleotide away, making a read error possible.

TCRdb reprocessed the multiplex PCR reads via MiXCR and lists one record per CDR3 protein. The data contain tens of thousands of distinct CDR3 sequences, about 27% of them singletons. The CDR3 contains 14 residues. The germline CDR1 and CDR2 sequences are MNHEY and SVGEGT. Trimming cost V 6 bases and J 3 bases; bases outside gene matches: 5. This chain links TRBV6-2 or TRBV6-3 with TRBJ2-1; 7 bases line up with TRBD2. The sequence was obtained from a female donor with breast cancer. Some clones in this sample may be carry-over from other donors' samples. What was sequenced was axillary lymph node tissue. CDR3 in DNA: TGTGCCAGCAGGCCTAGCGGCTACTACAATGAGCAGTTCTTC. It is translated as CASRPSGYYNEQFF.